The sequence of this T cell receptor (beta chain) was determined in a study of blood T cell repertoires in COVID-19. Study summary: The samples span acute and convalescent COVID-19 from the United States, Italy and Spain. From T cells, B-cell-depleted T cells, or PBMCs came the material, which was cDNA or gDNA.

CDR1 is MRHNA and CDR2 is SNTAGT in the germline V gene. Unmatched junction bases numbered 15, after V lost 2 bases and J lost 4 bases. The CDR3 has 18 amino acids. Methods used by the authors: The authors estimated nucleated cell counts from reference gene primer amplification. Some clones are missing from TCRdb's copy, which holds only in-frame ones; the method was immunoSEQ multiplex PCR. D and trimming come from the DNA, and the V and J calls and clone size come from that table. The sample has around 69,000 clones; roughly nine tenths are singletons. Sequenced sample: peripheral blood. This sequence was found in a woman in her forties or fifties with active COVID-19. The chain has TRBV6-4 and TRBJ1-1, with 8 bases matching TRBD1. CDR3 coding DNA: TGTGCCAGCAGTGACCCGCTGGTGGGCAGGGGGCGGACCACTGAAGCTTTCTTT. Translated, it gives CASSDPLVGRGRTTEAFF.